This TCR beta chain is drawn from a study of blood T cells in healthy people across ages. Whole-study results and caveats: Measured against age, TCR beta diversity per million T cells decreased in a roughly linear manner.

Trimming pared 7 bases from V and 3 bases from J, leaving 9 bases between. Germline V gene data show CDR1 as SGHNT and CDR2 as YENEEA. This CDR3 is built from 13 residues. On this clonotype: What it binds is unknown.

Using a J-beta primer mix together with a sample-barcoded 5' primer, a second PCR was run for roughly 7 to 12 cycles. Each cDNA molecule, via a template-switch adaptor with 12 random nucleotides, was tagged. All samples gave at least 2.5 million CDR3-containing paired-end reads. Each CDR3 protein is one row after TCRdb ran MiXCR on the 5' RACE reads. The table has about a million distinct CDR3 sequences, approximately 50% seen once. The TCR sequence derives from a woman aged 60-75 years in good health. What was sequenced was blood. The chain employs TRBV11-3 and TRBJ2-2; no clear D. In DNA, the CDR3 is TGTGCCAGCAAGAGCCGAGACACCGGGGAGCTGTTTTTT. Its protein product is CASKSRDTGELFF.